This T cell receptor beta chain was recovered during a study of T-cell reconstitution after alpha-beta-depleted transplantation in children. Findings of the study overall: Expanded graft clones numbering several hundred reportedly gave rise to alpha-beta T cells about two months after transplant.

Unique molecular identifiers featured in how the TCRbeta library was prepared. In TCRdb, the PCR reads were re-called with MiXCR into one record per CDR3 protein. The sample consists of fewer than 550,000 distinct CDR3 sequences, about an eighth of them appearing once. This clonotype was recorded a few times. The antigen remains undetermined. After removal of 4 bases from V and 0 bases from J, the junction contained 8 bases not matched to a gene. Germline V lookup: CDR1 MNHEY, CDR2 SVGAGI. CDR3 length: 17 residues. The V and J genes are TRBV6-5 and TRBJ2-5, with 10 positions matching TRBD2. The clonotype originates from a female patient aged 2 to 10 who had a stem cell transplant for aplastic anemia, so the T cells may come from the graft donor. Sequences were derived from PBMCs, mostly from graft donor cells, sampled 180 days after TCRalphabeta/CD19-depleted stem cell transplant. In nucleotides, the CDR3 is TGTGCCAGCAGTTTTCAACTAGCGGGGACCTACCAAGAGACCCAGTACTTC. It specifies CASSFQLAGTYQETQYF.